Following are 19 T cell receptor beta chains from one sample sequenced in a study of CD8+ T cells in alopecia areata. Treatment given: oral pan-JAK inhibitor, 5-10 mg twice daily. It was cDNA, reverse transcribed from extracted RNA, that served as the sequencing template. The table came from immunoSEQ multiplex PCR; TCRdb's copy has only in-frame clones and leaves some out. The table includes some 95,000 clones, 44% detected once. Specimen: CD8+ T cells sorted from blood, collected at week 24, from a patient treated with tofacitinib. Receptors were obtained from a human donor with alopecia areata.

J is TRBJ2-4 and V is TRBV15, with a weak D call TRBD2 (5 bases). This CDR3 region has 14 residues. Trimming cost V 0 bases and J 8 bases, with 11 bases left between them. Germline-derived CDR1 and CDR2 are LNHNV and YYDKDF (reference sequence). CDR3 DNA sequence: TGTGCCACCAGCAGAGATGGAGGATGGGACATTCAGTACTTC. Translating it yields CATSRDGGWDIQYF.

This clone was observed a few times. The chain couples TRBV11-2 to TRBJ2-5; 14 bases are a match to TRBD2. Germline CDR1 and CDR2: SGHAT and FQNNGV. V was pared by 2 bases and J by 3 bases, with 8 bases of the junction left unmatched. CDR3 length equals 18 residues. The CDR3, as DNA: TGTGCCAGCAGCTTAAGTCCTGGGACTAGCGGGAGAGAAGAGACCCAGTACTTC. This gives the protein CASSLSPGTSGREETQYF.

Regarding this clone: The identical CDR3 is also encoded by other nucleotide sequences in the sample. The J gene is TRBJ1-1, the V gene TRBV7-9, with D hard to call. The CDR3 runs 12 residues. CDR1 and CDR2 from the germline V gene are SEHNR and FQNEAQ (reference sequence). V lost 3 bases and J lost 6, with 8 bases in between. CDR3 coding DNA: TGTGCCAGCAGCTTGGGAGGGCCTGAAGCTTTCTTT. It encodes CASSLGGPEAFF.

The V gene is TRBV5-1, the J gene TRBJ2-5; D call uncertain. This CDR3 comprises 14 residues. The V gene lost 0 bases and the J gene lost 1 base, with 7 bases spanning the gap. In germline, CDR1 is SGHRS, CDR2 YFSETQ. The CDR3, as DNA: TGCGCCAGCAGCTTGGATGGGCCCCAAGAGACCCAGTACTTC. Amino acids: CASSLDGPQETQYF.

The V gene is TRBV13, the J gene TRBJ2-2; D is unclear. V lost 5 bases, J lost 0 bases, and 13 bases lay in between. Germline assignment: CDR1 PRHDT and CDR2 FYEKMQ (reference sequence). This CDR3 is 16 amino acids long. For the CDR3, the DNA is TGTGCCAGCAGCGATGGAGTCGCCGCGAACACCGGGGAGCTGTTTTTT. It specifies CASSDGVAANTGELFF.

The chain combines TRBV9 with TRBJ2-2; tentatively, D is TRBD2 (6 bases). This CDR3 has 16 residues. The V end lost 5 bases, the J end lost 1 base, and 15 bases lay between the germline ends. Germline CDR1 reads SGDLS; CDR2 reads YYNGEE. The CDR3 protein is CASSGVSGENTGELFF. The CDR3 coding sequence is TGTGCCAGCAGTGGGGTTTCGGGAGAGAACACCGGGGAGCTGTTTTTT.

This clone was observed a handful of times. The V call is TRBV4-1, the J call TRBJ1-5, with a weak D call TRBD1 (6 bases). This CDR3 is 15 amino acids long. The germline gives CDR1 MGHRA, CDR2 YSYEKL. Trimming took 6 bases from V and 3 from J, leaving 15 bases between them. CDR3 in amino acids: CASRPSTGNNQPQHF. In nucleotides, the CDR3 is TGCGCCAGCAGGCCATCGACAGGAAACAATCAGCCCCAGCATTTT.

This clone was seen only a few times. The chain has TRBV29-1 and TRBJ2-7; D is tentatively TRBD1 or TRBD2 (5 bases each). The ends were cut back, 5 bases at V and 0 bases at J, with 11 bases in the middle. The CDR3 contains 13 residues. The germline gives CDR1 SQVTM, CDR2 ANQGSEA. The CDR3 bases are TGCAGCGTTTACGAGGGGTCCTCCTACGAGCAGTACTTC. Protein product: CSVYEGSSYEQYF.

The chain's CDR3 is CASSPIPRGSDTQYF. Written as DNA, the CDR3 is TGTGCCAGCAGCCCTATCCCCAGGGGATCAGATACGCAGTATTTT. J is TRBJ2-3 and V is TRBV5-4, with TRBD1 as a possible D gene (6 bases). Germline-derived CDR1 and CDR2 are SGHNT and YYREEE (reference sequence). The ends were cut back, 4 bases at V and 4 bases at J, with 16 bases in the middle. CDR3 length: 15 amino acids.

V usage is TRBV5-1 and J usage is TRBJ2-1; 10 positions agree with TRBD2. From germline, CDR1 is SGHRS and CDR2 YFSETQ. The CDR3 totals 15 residues. The V segment lost 4 bases and the J segment 4 bases; nucleotides outside the gene matches: 5. The CDR3 nucleotides are TGCGCCAGCAGCCCGAGGACTAGCGGTTACAATGAGCAGTTCTTC. This encodes CASSPRTSGYNEQFF.

This clone has a handful of counts. This sequence joins TRBV6-5 and TRBJ2-5; no clear D gene. The end of the DNA is better explained by TRBJ2-7, so the J call may be wrong. Per the germline V gene, CDR1 is MNHEY and CDR2 is SVGAGI. This CDR3 contains 16 residues. In nucleotides, the CDR3 is TGTGCCAGCAGTTACTCGACCCCACTTCTCTCCTACGAGCAGTACTTC. It is translated as CASSYSTPLLSYEQYF.

V and J are TRBV27 and TRBJ2-7; the D is unclear. Germline assignment: CDR1 MNHEY and CDR2 SMNVEV (reference sequence). The CDR3 is 13 amino acids. V was trimmed by 2 bases and J by 2 bases, leaving 7 bases between them. CDR3 protein: CASSLHQTYEQYF. The CDR3 DNA sequence: TGTGCCAGCAGTTTACACCAAACCTACGAGCAGTACTTC.

The CDR3 sequence is CAWSVDPGTNEQFF. The DNA for the CDR3 is TGTGCCTGGAGTGTAGATCCAGGGACGAATGAGCAGTTCTTC. The V and J genes are TRBV30 and TRBJ2-1, with D perhaps being TRBD1 or TRBD2 (5 bases each). Per the germline V gene, CDR1 is GTSNPN and CDR2 is SVGIG (reference sequence). This CDR3 contains 14 residues. Trimming pared 0 bases from V and 7 bases from J, leaving 13 bases between.

This clone was seen only once. The V call is TRBV27, the J call TRBJ2-3; 8 bases are a match to TRBD2. The ends lost 6 bases at V and 5 bases at J; junction bases unmatched: 7. Looked up from germline, CDR1 is MNHEY and CDR2 is SMNVEV (reference sequence). The CDR3 length is 14 residues. CDR3 sequence reads: CASRRRGGRDTQYF. The CDR3 coding sequence is TGTGCCAGCAGGCGCCGGGGGGGAAGAGATACGCAGTATTTT.

V usage is TRBV7-6 and J usage is TRBJ1-2; tentative D call: TRBD1 (5 bases). The CDR3 is 14 amino acids. Per germline, CDR1 SGHVS and CDR2 FNYEAQ. V dropped 5 bases and J dropped 2 bases, with 12 bases sitting between them. CDR3 region: CASSLDSANYGYTF. CDR3 DNA sequence: TGTGCCAGCAGCCTTGACAGCGCCAACTATGGCTACACCTTC. The whole variable domain, remainder taken from reference TRBV7-6 and TRBJ1-2, is GAGVSQSPRYKVTKRGQDVALRCDPISGHVSLYWYRQALGQGPEFLTYFNYEAQQDKSGLPNDRFSAERPEGSISTLTIQRTEQRDSAMYRCASSLDSANYGYTFGSGTRLTVV.

This chain links TRBV5-1 with TRBJ1-4; no clear D gene. Trimming pared 4 bases from V and 2 bases from J, leaving 12 bases between. This CDR3 comprises 15 residues. Germline V lookup: CDR1 SGHRS, CDR2 YFSETQ. This chain's CDR3 is CASSLVPGTNEKLFF. CDR3 bases: TGCGCCAGCAGCCTTGTTCCGGGGACTAATGAAAAACTGTTTTTT.

The sample holds a few counts of this clone. Other DNA sequences of this sample code for an identical CDR3. This chain uses TRBV19 with TRBJ2-7, with 8 bases fitting TRBD2. CDR3 length: 13 residues. Germline V gives CDR1 LNHDA, CDR2 SQIVND (reference sequence). V was pared by 3 bases and J by 5 bases, with 3 bases of the junction left unmatched. CDR3 in amino acids: CASSIGGRNEQYF. The CDR3 nucleotides read TGTGCCAGTAGTATCGGCGGGAGGAACGAGCAGTACTTC.

This chain joins TRBV29-1 and TRBJ2-3; D perhaps matches TRBD2 (5 bases). CDR3 length: 13 residues. Germline assignment: CDR1 SQVTM and CDR2 ANQGSEA. V was cut by 3 bases and J by 6 bases, with 13 bases left in between. The CDR3 sequence: CSVDLSGIDTQYF. CDR3 nucleotides: TGCAGCGTTGATTTGTCGGGGATCGATACGCAGTATTTT.

V usage is TRBV12-5 and J usage is TRBJ2-1, with D possibly matching TRBD2 (5 bases). CDR3 size: 15 residues. CDR1 is LGHNT and CDR2 is FRNRAP in the germline V gene. With 6 bases removed from V and 3 bases from J, the gap between germline ends came to 15 bases. The CDR3: CASGLPRGLYNEQFF. In nucleotides, the CDR3 is TGTGCTAGTGGCCTCCCCCGAGGGCTCTACAATGAGCAGTTCTTC.